The 28 T cell receptor beta chains listed next were all sequenced from one sample in a study of cytomegalovirus exposure and HLA in healthy donors (dated by TCRdb to 2015 to 2018). Library generation was performed with the immunoSEQ multiplex PCR assay. For the multiplex PCR, a mixture combining 60 forward primers for TCR Vbeta segments and 13 reverse primers for TCR Jbeta segments was used. Sourced from immuneACCESS, this table was stored by TCRdb with only in-frame sequences that have V and J called. A share of the clones is absent; for the studies checked, an unresolved V gene accounts for under half, and the remainder has no known explanation. The table for this sample lists roughly 77,000 clones; over 9% of them were counted only once. The top ten clonotypes cover around 25% of the sample. Sequenced sample: PBMCs. These receptors were taken from a man between 60 and 75 years old in good health and CMV-seropositive.

This clone was observed a handful of times. The chain links TRBV5-4 to TRBJ2-2; 8 bases align to TRBD1. The CDR3 runs to 15 residues. Germline loops: CDR1 SGHNT, CDR2 YYREEE (reference sequence). The junction had 4 bases not matched to a gene; V was cut back by 4 bases and J by 2 bases. CDR3 sequence: CASSSDRGNTGELFF. CDR3 nucleotides: TGTGCCAGCAGCAGCGACAGGGGAAACACCGGGGAGCTGTTTTTT.

The chain links TRBV4-1 to TRBJ2-7, with 10 bases fitting TRBD1. Germline V gives CDR1 MGHRA, CDR2 YSYEKL. This CDR3 has 16 residues. Trimming removed 3 bases from V and 1 base from J; junction bases left unmatched: 6. This CDR3 is CASSHERQGASYEQYF. The CDR3 DNA reads TGCGCCAGCAGCCACGAAAGACAGGGGGCTTCCTACGAGCAGTACTTC.

This clone has a handful of counts. This chain joins TRBV27 and TRBJ2-1, with D maybe TRBD1 (6 bases). There are 13 residues in the CDR3. In germline, CDR1 is MNHEY, CDR2 SMNVEV (reference sequence). V dropped 5 bases and J dropped 2 bases, with 7 bases sitting between them. DNA of the CDR3: TGTGCCAGCAGTCGGGACACCTACAATGAGCAGTTCTTC. Amino acids: CASSRDTYNEQFF.

This clone was found a few times. The chain recombines TRBV2 with TRBJ2-2, with D perhaps TRBD2 (6 bases). CDR3 length: 13 amino acids. With 8 bases removed from V and 4 bases from J, the gap between germline ends came to 11 bases. Germline V lookup: CDR1 SNHLY, CDR2 FYNNEI. The chain's CDR3 is CASSGLLTGELFF. Here the CDR3 DNA reads TGTGCCAGCTCGGGACTGCTCACCGGGGAGCTGTTTTTT.

Here the CDR3 DNA reads TGTGCCAGCAGCTTAAGGGGACAGAGTAATTCACCCCTCCACTTT. Encoded protein: CASSLRGQSNSPLHF. The J gene is TRBJ1-6, the V gene TRBV11-2; TRBD1 matches at 7 bases. Germline loops: CDR1 SGHAT, CDR2 FQNNGV. V gave up 2 bases and J gave up 6 bases; unmatched junction bases: 4. The CDR3 length is 15 residues.

The rearrangement uses TRBV7-6 and TRBJ1-5, with D perhaps TRBD1 (5 bases). The CDR3 consists of 13 residues. Germline-derived CDR1 and CDR2 are SGHVS and FNYEAQ. Trimming took off 8 bases at V and 1 base at J, with 9 bases between the two ends. The DNA for the CDR3 is TGTGCCAGCGCAGGGTTCAGCAATCAGCCCCAGCATTTT. This codes for CASAGFSNQPQHF.

The chain has TRBV19 and TRBJ2-2, with 10 nucleotides matching TRBD1. The CDR3 is 15 amino acids. Germline CDR1 and CDR2: LNHDA and SQIVND (reference sequence). Trimming at V came to 4 bases and at J to 7 bases, leaving 6 bases not matched to a gene. The CDR3 nucleotides read TGTGCCAGTAGTACTCGACAGGGGGCTGACGGGGAGCTGTTTTTT. Translation gives CASSTRQGADGELFF. Full variable domain (missing parts from reference TRBV19 and TRBJ2-2): DGGITQSPKYLFRKEGQNVTLSCEQNLNHDAMYWYRQDPGQGLRLIYYSQIVNDFQKGDIAEGYSVSREKKESFPLTVTSAQKNPTAFYLCASSTRQGADGELFFGEGSRLTVL.

This clone was found a few times. The chain is built from TRBV5-4 and TRBJ2-1, with 11 bases identical to TRBD1. Germline CDR1 is SGHNT and CDR2 is YYREEE (reference sequence). The CDR3 is 17 residues long. The junction had 9 bases not matched to a gene; V was cut back by 5 bases and J by 2 bases. CDR3 in amino acids: CASSRRTGGFTYNEQFF. Written as DNA, the CDR3 is TGTGCCAGCAGTCGCCGGACAGGGGGCTTTACCTACAATGAGCAGTTCTTC.

This clone was picked up a small number of times. The chain combines TRBV7-6 with TRBJ1-1, with 9 bases matching TRBD1. Germline CDR1 is SGHVS and CDR2 is FNYEAQ. Germline trimming cut 1 base from V and 11 bases from J; bases unmatched to any gene: 5. The CDR3 sequence is 13 residues long. CDR3 residues: CASSLVTGGRAFF. The CDR3, as DNA: TGTGCCAGCAGCTTAGTGACAGGGGGAAGGGCTTTCTTT.

This clone was counted a few times. The CDR3 nucleotides are TGTGCCAGCAGTTCTATATATTCTCCGACTACAGGCCTAGCGGGGGGTCTAGCCAAAAACATTCAGTACTTC. Its protein is CASSSIYSPTTGLAGGLAKNIQYF. This sequence joins TRBV27 and TRBJ2-4; the match to TRBD2 covers 11 bases. The germline V gene encodes CDR1 MNHEY and CDR2 SMNVEV (reference sequence). The length of the CDR3 is 24 residues. After removal of 4 bases from V and 0 bases from J, the junction contained 26 bases not matched to a gene.

Only a few counts were recorded for this clone. The genes are TRBV13 and TRBJ1-1; tentative D call: TRBD1 (5 bases). Germline V lookup: CDR1 PRHDT, CDR2 FYEKMQ (reference sequence). The CDR3 is made up of 12 amino acids. Trimming cost V 6 bases and J 5 bases, with 10 bases left between them. CDR3 sequence: CASSHRGTEAFF. The DNA for the CDR3 is TGTGCCAGCAGTCACCGGGGGACTGAAGCTTTCTTT. Full variable domain (missing parts from reference TRBV13 and TRBJ1-1): AAGVIQSPRHLIKEKRETATLKCYPIPRHDTVYWYQQGPGQDPQFLISFYEKMQSDKGSIPDRFSAQQFSDYHSELNMSSLELGDSALYFCASSHRGTEAFFGQGTRLTVV.

J is TRBJ2-1 and V is TRBV5-8; maybe TRBD2 (5 bases). Germline CDR1 SGHTS, CDR2 YDEGEE. The V gene lost 4 bases and the J gene lost 8 bases, with 16 bases spanning the gap. There are 14 residues in the CDR3. As DNA, the CDR3 is TGTGCCAGCAGCCCGGAGACGGGGTACTATGAGCAGTTCTTC. Its protein product is CASSPETGYYEQFF.

The chain links TRBV9 to TRBJ1-5; the D is unclear. This CDR3 has 13 residues. V lost 1 base and J lost 9, with 11 bases in between. CDR1 and CDR2 from the germline V gene are SGDLS and YYNGEE. CDR3 sequence reads: CASSVMAEGPQHF. CDR3 coding DNA: TGTGCCAGCAGCGTAATGGCCGAGGGGCCCCAGCATTTT.

This clone was counted only a few times. This rearrangement joins TRBV15 to TRBJ2-1, with D tentatively TRBD2 (7 bases). CDR3 length: 15 amino acids. V was trimmed by 3 bases and J by 7 bases, leaving 16 bases between them. The germline CDR1 and CDR2 sequences are LNHNV and YYDKDF (reference sequence). CDR3 DNA sequence: TGTGCCACCAGCAGGGGGGGAGGGGGAGGTAATGAGCAGTTCTTC. Translation gives CATSRGGGGGNEQFF.

The chain is built from TRBV7-2 and TRBJ2-6, with 9 bases that match TRBD2. Germline V gene sequence: CDR1 SGHTA, CDR2 FQGNSA. There are 18 residues in the CDR3. V lost 2 bases to trimming and J lost 0 bases; unmatched junction nucleotides: 5. CDR3 residues: CASSLTLAGRSGANVLTF. CDR3 DNA sequence: TGTGCCAGCAGCTTAACGCTAGCGGGGCGCTCTGGGGCCAACGTCCTGACTTTC. The complete variable domain, with remaining parts taken from reference TRBV7-2 and TRBJ2-6, reads GAGVSQSPSNKVTEKGKDVELRCDPISGHTALYWYRQSLGQGLEFLIYFQGNSAPDKSGLPSDRFSAERTGGSVSTLTIQRTQQEDSAVYLCASSLTLAGRSGANVLTFGAGSRLTVL.

The CDR3 protein is CASSSDRNSYNEQFF. CDR3 in DNA: TGTGCCAGCAGCTCCGACAGGAACTCCTACAATGAGCAGTTCTTC. The rearrangement uses TRBV7-2 and TRBJ2-1; D perhaps matches TRBD1 (6 bases). The CDR3 covers 15 residues. Germline CDR1 is SGHTA and CDR2 is FQGNSA. The germline V and J ends were trimmed by 4 bases and 0 bases, with 10 bases remaining between them. The full variable domain, its missing parts supplied by reference TRBV7-2 and TRBJ2-1, is GAGVSQSPSNKVTEKGKDVELRCDPISGHTALYWYRQSLGQGLEFLIYFQGNSAPDKSGLPSDRFSAERTGGSVSTLTIQRTQQEDSAVYLCASSSDRNSYNEQFFGPGTRLTVL.

This clone was counted between two and nine times. V gene TRBV29-1 combines with J gene TRBJ2-1, with D uncertain. V was pared by 4 bases and J by 7 bases, with 14 bases between. The CDR3 runs 13 residues. Germline V lookup: CDR1 SQVTM, CDR2 ANQGSEA. The CDR3 coding sequence is TGCAGCGTTGCTACCATCTTGTCGAATGAGCAGTTCTTC. Translated: CSVATILSNEQFF.

This clone was seen more than once but under ten times. The chain recombines TRBV21-1 with TRBJ1-5. TRBV21-1 is a documented pseudogene. The CDR3 contains 10 residues. In DNA, the CDR3 is TGTGCCAGTATCCTTCAGCCCCAGCATTTT. This gives the protein CASILQPQHF.

A note on this clone: Likely a read error: the CDR3 ends without its conserved phenylalanine or tryptophan. No DNA is shown, since the ends of the CDR3 on it are uncertain; the CDR3 is the one TCRdb lists. The CDR3 reads CASRGTGAAEALV. The chain recombines TRBV6-4 with TRBJ1-1; TRBD1 was called by the table and not checked on the DNA. The CDR3 has 13 amino acids, counting both end residues. The germline gives CDR1 MRHNA, CDR2 SNTAGT.

A note on this clone: Here the CDR3 omits its conserved ending phenylalanine or tryptophan, so a read error is the likely source. The DNA is left out, because the CDR3 cannot be placed on it with certainty; the CDR3 is given as TCRdb lists it. The chain carries TRBV30 and TRBJ1-1. The germline CDR1 and CDR2 sequences are GTSNPN and SVGIG (reference sequence). The CDR3 has 12 residues if both end residues are counted. The CDR3 loop is CAWQDAISEDFV.

This clone was seen only a few times. This rearrangement joins TRBV10-3 to TRBJ2-1; no clear D gene. Per the germline V gene, CDR1 is ENHRY and CDR2 is SYGVKD. V was trimmed by 4 bases and J by 9 bases, leaving 10 bases between them. CDR3 size: 12 residues. This CDR3 is CAISVINSEQFF. DNA for the CDR3: TGTGCCATCAGTGTGATAAACAGTGAGCAGTTCTTC.

The table lists this clone with a few counts. V and J are TRBV9 and TRBJ1-1; possible D gene TRBD1, 5 bases. V gave up 0 bases and J gave up 3 bases, with 12 bases separating them. The CDR3 covers 15 residues. CDR1 SGDLS and CDR2 YYNGEE come from the germline V gene. CDR3 in amino acids: CASSVDWGRDTEAFF. The DNA for the CDR3 is TGTGCCAGCAGCGTAGATTGGGGCAGGGACACTGAAGCTTTCTTT.

In nucleotides, the CDR3 is TGCGCCAGCAGTGGCGGGACTAGCGGGGGTGAGACCCAGTACTTC. This codes for CASSGGTSGGETQYF. This sequence joins TRBV10-1 and TRBJ2-5; 14 nucleotides line up with TRBD2. Trimming removed 4 bases from V and 5 bases from J; junction bases left unmatched: 3. The CDR3 sequence is 15 residues long. Germline V CDR1 and CDR2: WNHNN, SYGVQD (reference sequence).

This clone was observed a handful of times. The chain uses TRBV25-1 and TRBJ1-2; TRBD1 agrees at 7 bases. The CDR3 consists of 13 residues. The trim removed 6 bases at V and 0 bases at J, leaving 1 base unmatched. The germline gives CDR1 MGHDK, CDR2 SYGVNS. This CDR3 is CASRDRANYGYTF. The CDR3 bases are TGTGCCAGCAGAGACAGGGCTAACTATGGCTACACCTTC.

This clone was counted only a few times. The chain has TRBV5-6 and TRBJ1-1; 7 bases line up with TRBD1. Trimming took 2 bases from V and 1 from J; bases not matched to a gene: 8. Germline-derived CDR1 and CDR2 are SGHDT and YYEEEE. The CDR3 totals 16 residues. In nucleotides, the CDR3 is TGTGCCAGCAGCTTTTTATCTGCAGGGGGGAACACTGAAGCTTTCTTT. It is translated as CASSFLSAGGNTEAFF.

This clone was counted between two and nine times. The chain recombines TRBV7-6 with TRBJ2-7, with 13 bases that match TRBD2. The CDR3 consists of 14 residues. V lost 5 bases and J lost 5; bases outside the gene matches: 3. Germline V gene lookup returns CDR1 SGHVS and CDR2 FNYEAQ. CDR3 protein: CASSGLAGAHEQYF. The CDR3 region has the DNA TGTGCCAGCAGCGGACTAGCGGGAGCGCACGAGCAGTACTTC. The full variable domain, with the rest looked up from reference TRBV7-6 and TRBJ2-7, is GAGVSQSPRYKVTKRGQDVALRCDPISGHVSLYWYRQALGQGPEFLTYFNYEAQQDKSGLPNDRFSAERPEGSISTLTIQRTEQRDSAMYRCASSGLAGAHEQYFGPGTRLTVT.

The sample holds a few counts of this clone. J is TRBJ2-2 and V is TRBV4-1; 7 nucleotides match TRBD2. CDR1 and CDR2 (germline): MGHRA, YSYEKL. V gave up 2 bases and J gave up 3 bases; unmatched junction bases: 12. There are 18 residues in the CDR3. CDR3 in amino acids: CASSQPIRRGRHTGELFF. The CDR3 region has the DNA TGCGCCAGCAGCCAACCCATACGGCGGGGGAGGCACACCGGGGAGCTGTTTTTT.

Only a few counts were recorded for this clone. The sample holds other DNA sequences that translate to the same CDR3. V and J are TRBV19 and TRBJ1-2; 10 nucleotides match TRBD1. The trim removed 5 bases at V and 6 bases at J, leaving 12 bases unmatched. In germline, CDR1 is LNHDA, CDR2 SQIVND (reference sequence). This CDR3 has 16 residues. CDR3 DNA sequence: TGTGCCAGTAGTGGAAGGAATCACGGACAGGGGGATGGCTACACCTTC. Residues: CASSGRNHGQGDGYTF.